The 25 T cell receptor beta chains below all came from one sample that was sequenced in a study of human T cells and chemical hapten exposure. Time point denoted: patch test 3, about 24 weeks after DPC sensitization. Treatment of the sample: therapeutic diphenylcyclopropenone sensitization with weekly scalp DPC. TCRdb itself ran the RACE reads through MiXCR, one entry per CDR3 protein. The data show 50,000 to 65,000 distinct CDR3 sequences, 9.9% seen once. This specimen consisted of whole blood, obtained in connection with sensitization to the hapten diphenylcyclopropenone (DPC). The receptors here all came from a middle-aged woman with alopecia areata. Some clones in this sample may be carry-over from other donors' samples.

This chain links TRBV7-9 with TRBJ2-1; D perhaps matches TRBD1 (6 bases). V lost 4 bases, J lost 3 bases, and 7 bases lay in between. Germline CDR1 is SEHNR and CDR2 is FQNEAQ (reference sequence). The CDR3 covers 13 residues. CDR3 amino acids: CASSSDSYNEQFF. In DNA, the CDR3 is TGTGCCAGCAGCTCGGACAGCTACAATGAGCAGTTCTTC.

Comments on this clonotype: At one boundary the junction diverges from the germline segment, which might be a read error. The rearrangement joins TRBV2 to TRBJ1-6; D is undetermined. Germline loops: CDR1 SNHLY, CDR2 FYNNEI. The CDR3 has 17 amino acids. The CDR3 DNA reads as TGTACCAGCAGTGACCCTAAGCTAAGAGGGTATAATTCACCCCTCCACTTT. Protein product: CTSSDPKLRGYNSPLHF.

The chain is built from TRBV7-2 and TRBJ2-7; possible D gene TRBD2, 5 bases. The germline V gene encodes CDR1 SGHTA and CDR2 FQGNSA. The CDR3 totals 14 residues. V was pared by 5 bases and J by 3 bases, with 14 bases between. CDR3 nucleotide sequence: TGTGCCAGCAGCCCCCGATCGGGGATCTACGAGCAGTACTTC. Its translation: CASSPRSGIYEQYF.

This chain connects TRBV30 to TRBJ1-1; D unresolved. Germline-derived CDR1 and CDR2 are GTSNPN and SVGIG (reference sequence). The V end was cut by 4 bases, the J end by 1 base, with 13 bases between. This CDR3 has 14 amino acids. The CDR3 bases are TGTGCCTGGACTCCCGGACCGAGGAACACTGAAGCTTTCTTT. Translating it yields CAWTPGPRNTEAFF.

V and J are TRBV7-9 and TRBJ1-1; D gene unclear. The CDR3 contains 15 residues. Trimming pared 7 bases from V and 1 base from J, leaving 16 bases between. Germline CDR1 SEHNR, CDR2 FQNEAQ (reference sequence). The CDR3 spells CASNFRRGSNTEAFF. The CDR3 DNA sequence: TGTGCCAGCAACTTTAGGCGAGGATCGAACACTGAAGCTTTCTTT.

The V call is TRBV21-1, the J call TRBJ2-3. TRBV21-1 corresponds to a pseudogene. The CDR3 runs 15 residues. CDR3 DNA sequence: TGTGCCAGCAGCAAGTTCAGCCTGCACACAGATACGCAGTATTTT. This codes for CASSKFSLHTDTQYF.

The rearrangement links TRBV20-1 to TRBJ1-5, with 7 positions matching TRBD1. Germline CDR1 and CDR2: DFQATT and SNEGSKA (reference sequence). The CDR3 is 14 amino acids. The J segment lost 5 bases and the V segment lost 1 base, leaving 5 bases of the junction unmatched. CDR3 amino acids: CSARGYRGDQPQHF. CDR3 coding DNA: TGCAGTGCTAGAGGGTACAGGGGTGATCAGCCCCAGCATTTT.

The chain uses TRBV19 and TRBJ2-1; 10 bases agree with TRBD2. The J segment lost 2 bases and the V segment lost 1 base, leaving 8 bases of the junction unmatched. The CDR3 has 18 amino acids. Germline CDR1 LNHDA, CDR2 SQIVND (reference sequence). The CDR3 loop reads CASSIALAGDNAYNEQFF. The CDR3 DNA follows: TGTGCCAGTAGTATAGCGCTAGCGGGGGATAACGCCTACAATGAGCAGTTCTTC.

This clonotype has a count of ten or more. Written as DNA, the CDR3 is TGCAGCGTTGCCAGGGGTCGAGGCGAGCAGTACTTC. Residues: CSVARGRGEQYF. The chain is built from TRBV29-1 and TRBJ2-7; D might be TRBD1 (6 bases). Germline CDR1 reads SQVTM; CDR2 reads ANQGSEA. Trimming left V 4 bases short and J 6 bases short, with 13 bases between. This CDR3 has 12 residues.

This clonotype showed up many times. CDR3 DNA: TGTGCCAGCAGCTCTGGACAGAGCACAGATACGCAGTATTTT. This encodes CASSSGQSTDTQYF. The chain combines TRBV7-3 with TRBJ2-3, with D tentatively TRBD1 (6 bases). V was shortened by 4 bases and J by 0 bases, with 8 bases between the two germline ends. The CDR3 runs to 14 residues. CDR1 and CDR2 from the germline V gene are SGHTA and FQGTGA.

V gene TRBV29-1 combines with J gene TRBJ2-3; 7 nucleotides match TRBD1. Germline trimming cut 6 bases from V and 3 bases from J; bases unmatched to any gene: 6. In germline, CDR1 is SQVTM, CDR2 ANQGSEA. The CDR3 is made up of 13 amino acids. CDR3 sequence (DNA): TGCAGCGTGCACCCGACAGGGACAGATACGCAGTATTTT. It specifies CSVHPTGTDTQYF.

This clonotype was observed at least ten times. The genes are TRBV28 and TRBJ2-7; 8 nucleotides match TRBD2. Trimming took 7 bases from V and 7 from J; bases not matched to a gene: 12. The germline gives CDR1 MDHEN, CDR2 SYDVKM. The CDR3 spans 14 residues. The CDR3: CASIAGTSTREQYF. The CDR3 bases are TGTGCCAGCATTGCCGGGACTAGTACTCGTGAGCAGTACTTC.

This clonotype was counted only a few times. This chain uses TRBV9 with TRBJ2-2, with 13 bases aligning to TRBD2. CDR1 and CDR2 from the germline V gene are SGDLS and YYNGEE. The J segment lost 4 bases and the V segment lost 4 bases, leaving 4 bases of the junction unmatched. The CDR3 has 16 amino acids. Here the CDR3 reads CASSIGTSGATGELFF. The CDR3 DNA reads as TGTGCCAGCAGCATCGGGACTAGCGGGGCCACCGGGGAGCTGTTTTTT. Variable domain in full (rest from reference TRBV9 and TRBJ2-2): DSGVTQTPKHLITATGQRVTLRCSPRSGDLSVYWYQQSLDQGLQFLIQYYNGEERAKGNILERFSAQQFPDLHSELNLSSLELGDSALYFCASSIGTSGATGELFFGEGSRLTVL.

This clonotype was counted at least ten times. The V gene is TRBV30, the J gene TRBJ1-2; D is uncertain. The germline V gene encodes CDR1 GTSNPN and CDR2 SVGIG (reference sequence). Trimming took off 0 bases at V and 4 bases at J, with 9 bases between the two ends. The CDR3 is made up of 13 amino acids. CDR3 region: CAWSVKGSYGYTF. The DNA for the CDR3 is TGTGCCTGGAGTGTAAAGGGAAGCTATGGCTACACCTTC.

This clonotype appeared a few times. This sequence joins TRBV2 and TRBJ2-4; 12 bases match TRBD1. Germline V CDR1 and CDR2: SNHLY, FYNNEI. The CDR3 runs 12 residues. Trimming cost V 4 bases and J 12 bases; bases outside gene matches: 1. The CDR3 region has the DNA TGTGCCAGCAGTGGGGACAGGGGGCCTCAGTACTTC. Protein: CASSGDRGPQYF.

There are many counts of this clonotype. The chain employs TRBV29-1 and TRBJ1-2, with D possibly TRBD1 on 5 matching bases. In germline, CDR1 is SQVTM, CDR2 ANQGSEA. The CDR3 runs to 12 residues. With 4 bases removed from V and 5 bases from J, the gap between germline ends came to 11 bases. The CDR3 DNA is TGCAGCGTTGTAGGGGAGGGGTATGGCTACACCTTC. Encoded protein: CSVVGEGYGYTF.

The V and J genes are TRBV5-5 and TRBJ1-1, with 7 bases aligning to TRBD1. The CDR3 loop spans 17 amino acids. CDR1 is SGHKS and CDR2 is YYEKEE in the germline V gene (reference sequence). The V and J ends lost 3 bases and 0 bases, in that order; junction bases with no gene match: 11. This CDR3 reads CASSWAPQGSLNTEAFF. CDR3 in DNA: TGTGCCAGCAGCTGGGCCCCACAGGGGAGCCTGAACACTGAAGCTTTCTTT.

As regards this clonotype: A much larger clonotype is one base distant, so this may be a read error. Without the conserved terminal phenylalanine or tryptophan, this CDR3 likely stems from a read error. The J gene is TRBJ1-1, the V gene TRBV6-5; no clear D. Germline CDR1 reads MNHEY; CDR2 reads SVGAGI. V was clipped by 6 bases and J by 2 bases, with 10 bases between them. The CDR3 contains 13 residues. The CDR3 protein is CASSSRINTEAFL. In DNA, the CDR3 is TGTGCCAGCAGCTCAAGGATTAACACTGAAGCTTTCCTT.

Only a few counts were recorded for this clonotype. The chain recombines TRBV6-5 with TRBJ1-1; D gene unclear. The CDR3 totals 16 residues. V was shortened by 2 bases and J by 0 bases, with 13 bases between the two germline ends. From germline, CDR1 is MNHEY and CDR2 SVGAGI. The DNA of the CDR3 is TGTGCCAGCAGTTACGCATCACAGAAAATGAACACTGAAGCTTTCTTT. It encodes CASSYASQKMNTEAFF.

This clonotype has ten or more counts. The chain uses TRBV4-1 and TRBJ2-3; D is ambiguous. The V end was cut by 0 bases, the J end by 2 bases, with 12 bases between. The CDR3 is made up of 16 amino acids. Germline values: CDR1 MGHRA, CDR2 YSYEKL. The CDR3 region has the DNA TGCGCCAGCAGCCAAGATCATCGGCTTGACACAGATACGCAGTATTTT. Its translation: CASSQDHRLDTDTQYF.

This clonotype was counted a few times. The rearrangement joins TRBV6-4 to TRBJ1-2, with a possible D match to TRBD1 (5 bases). CDR1 is MRHNA, CDR2 SNTAGT, per germline. The CDR3 contains 15 residues. Between the trimmed V and J ends, which lost 0 bases and 8 bases, there was a span of 16 bases. In DNA form, the CDR3 reads TGTGCCAGCAGTGACTCCGGCCGAAGGGACCGGGGCTACACCTTC. It yields the protein CASSDSGRRDRGYTF.

This clonotype has ten or more counts. The J gene is TRBJ2-5, the V gene TRBV4-1; TRBD1 might be the D (6 bases). The CDR3 extends over 14 amino acids. CDR1 MGHRA and CDR2 YSYEKL come from the germline V gene. Trimming cost V 5 bases and J 3 bases, with 13 bases left between them. This CDR3 reads CASSRRQEEETQYF. CDR3 sequence (DNA): TGCGCCAGCAGCAGAAGACAGGAGGAAGAGACCCAGTACTTC.

The V gene is TRBV12-1, the J gene TRBJ2-4; no DNA check was done on the table's D call, TRBD1. TRBV12-1 is a known pseudogene. This CDR3 comprises 18 residues. This chain's CDR3 is CASSFGQGVPGDKNIQYF. The CDR3 bases are TGTGCCAGCAGCTTTGGACAGGGGGTTCCAGGGGACAAAAACATTCAGTACTTC.

This sequence joins TRBV12-2 and TRBJ2-5; the table's D call, TRBD1, has no DNA check behind it. TRBV12-2 is reported as a pseudogene. The CDR3 length is 16 residues. The CDR3 bases are TGTGCAAGTCGCTTAGTCGGACAGGGGTTATGGGAGACCCAGTACTTC. This sequence encodes CASRLVGQGLWETQYF.

J is TRBJ1-2 and V is TRBV29-1; D gene unclear. The CDR3 consists of 10 residues. V lost 7 bases to trimming and J lost 8 bases, with 11 bases between them. CDR1 and CDR2 from the germline V gene are SQVTM and ANQGSEA. The CDR3 loop reads CSAGEEGYTF. The CDR3 DNA reads TGCAGCGCTGGGGAAGAAGGCTACACCTTC.